This TCR beta chain was recovered during a study of cytomegalovirus exposure and HLA in healthy donors. The V end was cut by 3 bases, the J end by 4 bases, with 12 bases between. Germline-derived CDR1 and CDR2 are WNHNN and SYGVQD (reference sequence). The CDR3 is 15 amino acids. Turning to this clone: As yet, its antigen is unknown.

Use of 60 Vbeta and 13 Jbeta primers characterized the PCR. Data came from immunoSEQ multiplex PCR; TCRdb stores just in-frame clones and leaves some out. The sample gives around 140,000 clones, approximately 64% of which show up once; 2% to 2.5% is in the top ten. The study's findings and limits: A later analysis found most CMV-associated TCR beta chains apparently HLA-restricted. Later analysis associated a missense DCLRE1C variant with TCR beta V- and J-gene trimming.

V is TRBV10-1 and J is TRBJ2-2; TRBD2 might be the D (6 bases). Sequences were obtained from PBMCs. This clonotype was obtained from a woman aged 40 to 50 in good health and CMV-seronegative. The CDR3 protein is CASSDRAGLTGELFF. The CDR3 DNA follows: TGCGCCAGCAGTGACCGTGCGGGGCTCACCGGGGAGCTGTTTTTT.